Included here is one TCR beta chain sequence, with context. This specimen belongs to a study of T-cell reconstitution after alpha-beta-depleted transplantation in children. This CDR3 spans 13 amino acids. Per the germline V gene, CDR1 is SQVTM and CDR2 is ANQGSEA. V was trimmed by 4 bases and J by 3 bases, leaving 12 bases between them. The TCRbeta library was prepared with unique molecular identifiers. TCRdb re-called the PCR reads with MiXCR, one entry per CDR3 protein. The table shows around 530,000 distinct CDR3 sequences, with around a third occurring only once. The TCR sequence derives from a human donor who donated a stem cell graft to a child with aplastic anemia. The sample in question was PBMCs from the stem cell graft donor, obtained from the stem cell graft. The chain employs TRBV29-1 and TRBJ1-1; the D is unclear. DNA of the CDR3: TGCAGCGTTGCGCACGGCAGCCACACTGAAGCTTTCTTT. Its protein product is CSVAHGSHTEAFF.